This is a list of T cell receptor beta chains from one sample in a study of T cell responses to AZD1222 COVID-19 vaccine. Profiled with immunoSEQ multiplex PCR; TCRdb holds only in-frame clones, not every one. The data show roughly 140,000 clones, almost 95% seen once. The sequencing here drew on peripheral blood, taken 28 days after the second AZD1222 dose. These receptors were obtained from an adult who received the AZD1222 COVID-19 vaccine. Both conserved end residues are part of each CDR3. The order of the fields is clone size, V gene, J gene, D gene, CDR3 protein, CDR3 DNA. A D gene is named only where the DNA matches it firmly. The listing skips clone size in some rows; elsewhere it reads once, few, many or a size class.

once	TRBV6-2/TRBV6-3	TRBJ1-5	TRBD1	CASSYFGRGRGQPQHF	TGTGCCAGCAGTTACTTTGGCAGGGGGCGCGGTCAGCCCCAGCATTTT
.	TRBV11-3	TRBJ1-1	.	CASSLGGNTEAFF	TGTGCCAGCAGCTTAGGCGGGAACACTGAAGCTTTCTTT
.	TRBV2	TRBJ2-3	.	CASSGDLRQDTQYF	TGTGCCAGCAGCGGCGACTTGCGGCAAGATACGCAGTATTTT
.	TRBV5-5	TRBJ1-1	.	CASSLELRAEAFF	TGTGCCAGCAGCTTGGAATTGCGGGCTGAAGCTTTCTTT
.	TRBV30	TRBJ1-2	.	CAWSLNKAYGYTF	TGTGCCTGGAGCCTTAATAAAGCCTATGGCTACACCTTC
.	TRBV2	TRBJ1-2	.	CASRWEPHFYGYTF	TGTGCCAGCAGGTGGGAGCCCCATTTCTATGGCTACACCTTC
few	TRBV7-8	TRBJ1-1	.	CASSFINTALMNTEAFF	TGTGCCAGCAGCTTTATTAACACAGCTTTGATGAACACTGAAGCTTTCTTT
.	TRBV2	TRBJ1-2	TRBD1	CASSQTGVQGYGYTF	TGTGCCAGCAGTCAGACAGGGGTGCAGGGCTATGGCTACACCTTC
.	TRBV19	TRBJ1-1	.	CASSRDTLNGGAFF	TGTGCCAGTAGTAGGGACACACTGAACGGGGGAGCTTTCTTT
.	TRBV13	TRBJ1-6	.	CASSLGFGGDSPLHF	TGTGCCAGCAGCTTAGGTTTTGGAGGGGATTCACCCCTCCACTTT
once	TRBV4-1	TRBJ2-3	.	CASSHQGTDTQYF	TGCGCCAGCAGCCATCAGGGGACAGATACGCAGTATTTT
.	TRBV27	TRBJ2-1	.	CASSYPEQFF	TGTGCCAGCAGTTACCCTGAGCAGTTCTTC
few	TRBV7-6	TRBJ1-1	TRBD1	CASSRDPGTGPRGTEAFF	TGTGCCAGCAGCAGAGACCCCGGGACAGGCCCCCGGGGGACTGAAGCTTTCTTT
.	TRBV28	TRBJ1-5	.	CASSSGTAHTSNQPQHF	TGTGCCAGCAGTTCTGGGACGGCGCATACGAGCAATCAGCCCCAGCATTTT
.	TRBV29-1	TRBJ2-3	.	CSVGFRVTDTQYF	TGCAGCGTTGGATTCAGGGTCACAGATACGCAGTATTTT
.	TRBV10-2	TRBJ2-1	.	CASTPGNNEQFF	TGCGCCAGCACTCCTGGGAACAATGAGCAGTTCTTC
once	TRBV18	TRBJ2-1	TRBD1	CASSPTRDRAYNEQFF	TGTGCCAGCTCACCTACCCGGGACAGGGCATACAATGAGCAGTTCTTC
.	TRBV4-2	TRBJ2-7	TRBD2	CASSQVLAGTYEQYF	TGTGCCAGCAGCCAAGTACTAGCGGGAACCTACGAGCAGTACTTC
.	TRBV3-1/TRBV3-2	TRBJ1-4	TRBD1	CASSLRQGKATNEKLFF	TGTGCCAGCAGTCTTCGACAGGGGAAGGCGACTAATGAAAAACTGTTTTTT
.	TRBV19	TRBJ1-6	.	CATQEGSSYNSPLHF	TGTGCCACTCAGGAGGGAAGCTCCTATAATTCACCCCTCCACTTT
.	TRBV27	TRBJ1-5	.	CASSLRGSNQPQHF	TGTGCCAGCAGTTTACGGGGGAGCAATCAGCCCCAGCATTTT
once	TRBV3-1/TRBV3-2	TRBJ1-1	TRBD1	CASSQVLQGAWTSEAFF	TGTGCCAGCAGCCAAGTTTTACAGGGGGCCTGGACGTCTGAAGCTTTCTTT
.	TRBV6-2/TRBV6-3	TRBJ2-1	TRBD1	CASSEPGTGYEQFF	TGTGCCAGCAGCGAGCCCGGGACAGGATATGAGCAGTTCTTC
few	TRBV9	TRBJ2-7	.	CASSVDEYSYEQYF	TGTGCCAGCAGCGTAGACGAATACTCCTACGAGCAGTACTTC
.	TRBV9	TRBJ2-2	TRBD1	CATSPLDRVNTGELFF	TGTGCCACCTCCCCCTTAGACAGGGTTAACACCGGGGAGCTGTTTTTT
.	TRBV6-1	TRBJ1-2	TRBD1	CASSEDPGTGTYGYTF	TGTGCCAGCAGTGAAGACCCTGGGACAGGGACCTATGGCTACACCTTC
.	TRBV27	TRBJ2-1	.	CASSLWAVTRNEQFF	TGTGCCAGCAGTTTATGGGCAGTCACGCGCAATGAGCAGTTCTTC
.	TRBV9	TRBJ1-2	TRBD1	CASSAQTGIGYYGYTF	TGTGCCAGCAGCGCCCAGACAGGGATAGGGTACTATGGCTACACCTTC
once	TRBV10-3	TRBJ1-1	.	CAISESGGAKNTEAFF	TGTGCCATCAGTGAGTCGGGGGGGGCGAAGAACACTGAAGCTTTCTTT
.	TRBV6-6	TRBJ1-2	.	CASSEGGYGYTF	TGTGCCAGCTCCGAGGGGGGCTATGGCTACACCTTC
.	TRBV27	TRBJ1-5	.	CASSFSNQPQHF	TGTGCCAGCAGTTTTAGCAATCAGCCCCAGCATTTT
.	TRBV7-2	TRBJ1-5	.	CASSLGYSNQPQHF	TGTGCCAGCAGCTTAGGCTATAGCAATCAGCCCCAGCATTTT
.	TRBV7-3	TRBJ1-3	.	CASSPGPGRNTIYF	TGTGCCAGCAGCCCGGGACCTGGGCGAAACACCATATATTTT
.	TRBV4-2	TRBJ2-2	TRBD1	CASRRIGDSNTGELFF	TGTGCCAGCAGGAGGATTGGGGACAGCAACACCGGGGAGCTGTTTTTT
.	TRBV7-9	TRBJ1-1	.	CASSLQRDTEAFF	TGTGCCAGCAGCTTACAGAGGGACACTGAAGCTTTCTTT
once	TRBV28	TRBJ1-5	.	CASSPGFENQPQHF	TGTGCCAGCAGTCCCGGGTTCGAGAATCAGCCCCAGCATTTT
.	TRBV11-2	TRBJ1-6	.	CASSLGRGGSYNSPLHF	TGTGCCAGCAGCTTAGGGAGGGGAGGTTCCTATAATTCACCCCTCCACTTT
.	TRBV10-2	TRBJ2-7	TRBD2	CASSEWGTSGSYEQYF	TGCGCCAGCAGTGAGTGGGGGACTAGCGGGAGCTACGAGCAGTACTTC
.	TRBV5-1	TRBJ2-1	TRBD2	CASSSGLAGGGYNEQFF	TGCGCCAGCAGCAGCGGACTAGCGGGAGGTGGGTACAATGAGCAGTTCTTC
.	TRBV5-1	TRBJ1-1	TRBD1	CASSPGGTGEAFF	TGCGCCAGCAGCCCGGGAGGGACAGGGGAAGCTTTCTTT
once	TRBV19	TRBJ1-1	.	CASSIESGNPPEAFF	TGTGCCAGTAGTATTGAATCGGGGAATCCTCCTGAAGCTTTCTTT
once	TRBV28	TRBJ1-3	.	CASSSLTGFSGNTIYF	TGTGCCAGCAGTTCCCTCACAGGGTTTAGTGGAAACACCATATATTTT
.	TRBV27	TRBJ1-1	TRBD1	CASSLGDNTGGTEAFF	TGTGCCAGCAGTTTAGGAGATAATACAGGGGGCACTGAAGCTTTCTTT
.	TRBV10-2	TRBJ2-7	TRBD1	CASRKGQTYEQYF	TGCGCCAGCAGGAAGGGACAGACCTACGAGCAGTACTTC
.	TRBV10-1	TRBJ2-3	.	CASLRRTENSTDTQYF	TGCGCCAGCCTCCGGAGGACGGAGAATAGCACAGATACGCAGTATTTT
.	TRBV27	TRBJ2-7	TRBD2	CASSRDWEGSSYEQYF	TGTGCCAGCAGCCGAGACTGGGAGGGTTCCTCCTACGAGCAGTACTTC
.	TRBV6-5	TRBJ2-3	TRBD2	CASRRGGYGTDTQYF	TGTGCCAGCAGGCGGGGGGGATACGGCACAGATACGCAGTATTTT
.	TRBV19	TRBJ2-2	TRBD2	CASSLSGRLVGELFF	TGTGCCAGTAGTCTTAGCGGGAGGTTGGTCGGGGAGCTGTTTTTT
.	TRBV3-1/TRBV3-2	TRBJ1-2	TRBD1	CASSQPGTGGEGYTF	TGTGCCAGCAGCCAACCGGGGACAGGGGGCGAAGGCTACACCTTC
once	TRBV9	TRBJ2-5	.	CASSLRAWETQYF	TGTGCCAGCAGCCTCCGGGCGTGGGAGACCCAGTACTTC
.	TRBV10-3	TRBJ1-4	.	CATNSDNEKLFF	TGTGCCACGAACTCGGATAATGAAAAACTGTTTTTT
.	TRBV6-2/TRBV6-3	TRBJ2-4	.	CASSSRTPGGIQYF	TGTGCCAGCAGCTCGAGAACCCCCGGAGGCATTCAGTACTTC
once	TRBV6-2/TRBV6-3	TRBJ2-1	TRBD2	CASSYSGTSGGDEQFF	TGTGCCAGCAGTTATTCCGGGACTAGCGGGGGAGATGAGCAGTTCTTC
.	TRBV6-2/TRBV6-3	TRBJ1-5	.	CASSTIGVLWNQPQHF	TGTGCCAGCAGTACCATCGGGGTTTTGTGGAATCAGCCCCAGCATTTT
.	TRBV19	TRBJ1-5	TRBD1	CATKQQGIQPQHF	TGTGCCACCAAACAACAGGGGATTCAGCCCCAGCATTTT